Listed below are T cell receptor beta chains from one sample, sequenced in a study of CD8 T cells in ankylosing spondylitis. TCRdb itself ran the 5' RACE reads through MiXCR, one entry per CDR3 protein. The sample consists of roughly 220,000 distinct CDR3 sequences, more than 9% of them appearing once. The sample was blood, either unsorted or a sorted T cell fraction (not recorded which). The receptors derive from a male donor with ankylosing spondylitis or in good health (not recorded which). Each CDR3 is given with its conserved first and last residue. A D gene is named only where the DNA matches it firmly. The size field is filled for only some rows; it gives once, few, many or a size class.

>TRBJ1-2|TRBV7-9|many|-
TGTGCCAGCGATGGGGGCCGGCAATCGGGGGGCTACACCTTC
CASDGGRQSGGYTF
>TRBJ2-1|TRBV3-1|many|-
TGTGCCAGCAGCCAAGTGAACCCTAATGAGCAGTTCTTC
CASSQVNPNEQFF
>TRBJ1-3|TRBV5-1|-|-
TGCGCCAGCCGGCAGGGAGGTGGAAACACCATATATTTT
CASRQGGGNTIYF
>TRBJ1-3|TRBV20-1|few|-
TGCAGTGCTGAGCCAGGGATCTCTGGAAACACCATATATTTT
CSAEPGISGNTIYF
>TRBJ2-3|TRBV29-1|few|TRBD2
TGCAGCGTTGGCGTAGCGGGGAGCACAGATACGCAGTATTTT
CSVGVAGSTDTQYF
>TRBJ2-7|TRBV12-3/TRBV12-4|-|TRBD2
TGTGCCAGCAGCAACCCCCGACTAGCGGGGGGAACCTACGAGCAGTACTTC
CASSNPRLAGGTYEQYF
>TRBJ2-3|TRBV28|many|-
TGTGCCAGCAGCCATGGGCTAGCGAACACAGATACGCAGTATTTT
CASSHGLANTDTQYF
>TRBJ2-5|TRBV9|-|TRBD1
TGTGCCAGCAGCCCACGAGGGACCAGGGGGGAGACCCAGTACTTC
CASSPRGTRGETQYF
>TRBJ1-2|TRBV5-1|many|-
TGCGCCAGCAGCTTGGAACAGGGCGGCTATGGCTACACCTTC
CASSLEQGGYGYTF
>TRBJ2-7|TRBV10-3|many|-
TGTGCCATCAGTGACTCGTACAGTGAGCCCTACGAGCAGTACTTC
CAISDSYSEPYEQYF
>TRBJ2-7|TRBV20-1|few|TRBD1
TGCAGTGCCCTATCGACAGGGACCTACGAGCAGTACTTC
CSALSTGTYEQYF
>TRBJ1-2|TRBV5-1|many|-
TGCGCCAGCAGCACCGGGAGTGAAGGGGGCTACACCTTC
CASSTGSEGGYTF
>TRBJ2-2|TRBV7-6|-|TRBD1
TGTGCCAGCAGCTACACAGGGGTCCCCGGGGAGCTGTTTTTT
CASSYTGVPGELFF
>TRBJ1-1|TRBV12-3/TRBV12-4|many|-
TGTGCCAGCAGTTTATCTGCACACTACGGGGCTTTCTTT
CASSLSAHYGAFF
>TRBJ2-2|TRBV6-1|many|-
TGTGCCAGCAGGAGGGAGTCGAACACCGGGGAGCTGTTTTTT
CASRRESNTGELFF